This entry describes one T cell receptor (beta chain). Its antigen remains unidentified. Produced via immunoSEQ multiplex PCR; TCRdb's table is partial and in-frame only. Of 80,000 or so clones listed, 70% to 90% were seen once; the top ten hold approximately 1.6%. The sample comes from a study of T cell responses to AZD1222 COVID-19 vaccine. General study results and limits: Regions left unmutated in variants are reportedly the target of nearly half of spike-specific TCRs.

The sample consisted of peripheral blood, taken on day 0 of AZD1222 vaccination. This TCR was recovered from an adult in good health.

The CDR3 spells CASKAGNQPQHF. CDR3 DNA: TGTGCCAGCAAAGCGGGGAATCAGCCCCAGCATTTT. The chain links TRBV2 to TRBJ1-5; D gene ambiguous. Germline assignment: CDR1 SNHLY and CDR2 FYNNEI. Trimming left V 7 bases short and J 4 bases short, with 8 bases between. The length of the CDR3 is 12 residues.